Shown below are 28 T cell receptor beta chains from a single sample sequenced in a study of molecular identifiers for immune sequencing clone quantification. TCRdb independently ran MiXCR on the PCR reads; one entry per CDR3 protein. The top ten hold 0.7% to 0.9% of the sample, which has 460,000 or so distinct CDR3 sequences, about a quarter seen once. Source material: naive CD8+ T cells from blood, with Jurkat cell RNA spiked in. Subset of the sample: FACS-sorted CD8+CD4-CCR7+CD45RA+ naive T cells. The source of these receptors is a human donor in good health. Some libraries in this study had Jurkat cell RNA spiked in.

About this clonotype itself: Mismatch with germline at one junction end may stem from a read error. The chain couples TRBV29-1 to TRBJ2-5, with D possibly being TRBD2 (7 bases). Germline lookup yields CDR1 SQVTM and CDR2 ANQGSEA. This CDR3 comprises 16 residues. CDR3 sequence reads: CGVPGASGRWWQTQYF. Here the CDR3 DNA reads TGCGGCGTCCCGGGGGCTAGCGGTAGATGGTGGCAGACCCAGTACTTC. Full variable domain (outside the CDR3, taken from reference TRBV29-1 and TRBJ2-5): SAVISQKPSRDICQRGTSLTIQCQVDSQVTMMFWYRQQPGQSLTLIATANQGSEATYESGFVIDKFPISRPNLTFSTLTVSNMSPEDSSIYLCGVPGASGRWWQTQYFGPGTRLLVL.

V gene TRBV20-1 combines with J gene TRBJ2-7; D is unclear. This CDR3 contains 13 residues. Germline assignment: CDR1 DFQATT and CDR2 SNEGSKA (reference sequence). V shed 1 base and J shed 1 base, with 8 bases lying between them. The CDR3, as DNA: TGCAGTGCTAGAGGTCCGGATTCCTACGAGCAGTACTTC. Amino acids: CSARGPDSYEQYF.

The chain combines TRBV5-1 with TRBJ1-4, with 7 bases aligning to TRBD1. CDR3 size: 16 residues. CDR1 and CDR2 (germline): SGHRS, YFSETQ. Germline trimming cut 4 bases from V and 0 bases from J; bases unmatched to any gene: 6. CDR3 residues: CASSRDSTPTNEKLFF. In nucleotides, the CDR3 is TGCGCCAGCAGCAGGGACAGTACCCCAACTAATGAAAAACTGTTTTTT.

A remark on this clonotype: This could be a read error, since a much larger clone is one nucleotide away. The chain recombines TRBV12-5 with TRBJ2-1; 7 nucleotides line up with TRBD2. Germline lookup yields CDR1 LGHNT and CDR2 FRNRAP. The V gene end was trimmed by 0 bases and the J gene end by 9 bases; junction bases not matched to a gene: 17. The CDR3 length is 18 residues. In nucleotides, the CDR3 is TGTGCTAGTGGTTTGGTCCCAGTGGGAGGGCCCTGGCGAGTTGAGCAGTTCTTC. Translating it yields CASGLVPVGGPWRVEQFF.

This clonotype was seen just once. One junction end does not reproduce the germline sequence, and a read error may be involved. The chain carries TRBV2 and TRBJ2-7; TRBD2 agrees at 7 bases. Germline V gene data show CDR1 as SNHLY and CDR2 as FYNNEI. The CDR3 loop spans 14 amino acids. CDR3 protein: CAGSDLGEGYEQYF. In DNA form, the CDR3 reads TGTGCCGGCAGTGATTTGGGGGAGGGCTACGAGCAGTACTTC.

This clonotype has at least ten counts. The chain combines TRBV28 with TRBJ1-1, with no clear D. This CDR3 contains 11 residues. V was trimmed by 4 bases and J by 3 bases, leaving 3 bases between them. Germline CDR1 is MDHEN and CDR2 is SYDVKM. CDR3 in amino acids: CASSWDTEAFF. The CDR3 nucleotides read TGTGCCAGCAGTTGGGACACTGAAGCTTTCTTT.

This clonotype was seen ten or more times. The chain combines TRBV4-3 with TRBJ2-3, with 7 bases identical to TRBD2. In germline, CDR1 is LGHNA, CDR2 YSLEER. The CDR3 is made up of 15 amino acids. After removal of 0 bases from V and 5 bases from J, the junction contained 5 bases not matched to a gene. CDR3 region: CASSQDLRGLDTQYF. CDR3 coding DNA: TGCGCCAGCAGCCAAGACTTGCGGGGGTTAGATACGCAGTATTTT.

This clonotype showed up just a few times. The J gene is TRBJ2-7, the V gene TRBV7-2; D assignment may be TRBD1 or TRBD2 (5 bases each). The CDR3 extends over 15 amino acids. CDR1 and CDR2 (germline): SGHTA, FQGNSA. Trimming shortened V by 4 bases and J by 4 bases, and 17 bases separated the two germline ends. For the CDR3, the DNA is TGTGCCAGCAGCTCCTACGAAGGGACGGGTTACGAGCAGTACTTC. This encodes CASSSYEGTGYEQYF.

This clonotype has ten or more counts. The J gene is TRBJ2-5, the V gene TRBV2; D may be TRBD2 (5 bases). Germline V CDR1 and CDR2: SNHLY, FYNNEI. V lost 4 bases and J lost 2, with 14 bases in between. The CDR3 loop spans 15 amino acids. The CDR3 nucleotides read TGTGCCAGCAGTGCGGGCGGGCGGATACAAGAGACCCAGTACTTC. Protein: CASSAGGRIQETQYF.

The V call is TRBV5-1, the J call TRBJ2-7, with 11 positions matching TRBD1. After removal of 3 bases from V and 6 bases from J, the junction contained 5 bases not matched to a gene. The germline V gene encodes CDR1 SGHRS and CDR2 YFSETQ. The CDR3 covers 14 residues. CDR3 residues: CASSYGQGAVEQYF. In DNA form, the CDR3 reads TGCGCCAGCAGCTACGGACAGGGGGCGGTCGAGCAGTACTTC.

The chain joins TRBV6-2 or TRBV6-3 to TRBJ2-1; 10 bases are shared with TRBD2. The CDR3 runs to 13 residues. Germline CDR1 reads MNHEY; CDR2 reads SVGEGT. J gave up 8 bases and V 5 bases, and 3 bases lay outside the gene matches. The CDR3 nucleotides are TGTGCCAGCAGTGCTAGCGGGAGTTATGAGCAGTTCTTC. Its translation: CASSASGSYEQFF.

Concerning this clonotype: Germline and junction disagree at one end, which may indicate a read error. Here the CDR3 reads CASSYASGRTSTGTQYF. The CDR3 DNA follows: TGTGCCAGCAGTTACGCTAGCGGGAGGACAAGCACAGGTACGCAGTATTTT. The chain links TRBV6-2 or TRBV6-3 to TRBJ2-3; 11 bases are shared with TRBD2. From germline, CDR1 is MNHEY and CDR2 SVGEGT. The CDR3 loop spans 17 amino acids.

This clonotype was seen more than once but under ten times. The gene calls are TRBV27 and TRBJ2-1; 10 bases match TRBD2. The CDR3 runs 12 residues. Germline V gives CDR1 MNHEY, CDR2 SMNVEV (reference sequence). V was pared by 2 bases and J by 13 bases, with 2 bases of the junction left unmatched. Here the CDR3 reads CASSLGTSEQFF. The CDR3 DNA reads as TGTGCCAGCAGTTTAGGGACTAGCGAACAGTTCTTC.

This clonotype was observed a few times. V is TRBV5-6 and J is TRBJ1-1, with 8 bases lining up with TRBD1. Germline V gene lookup returns CDR1 SGHDT and CDR2 YYEEEE. V was pared by 2 bases and J by 2 bases, with 5 bases of the junction left unmatched. The CDR3 loop spans 15 amino acids. CDR3 DNA: TGTGCCAGCAGCTTCGGACAGGGAGTCAACACTGAAGCTTTCTTT. The encoded protein is CASSFGQGVNTEAFF.

The V call is TRBV19, the J call TRBJ1-6; D is unresolved. Germline V gene sequence: CDR1 LNHDA, CDR2 SQIVND (reference sequence). The CDR3 totals 13 residues. V lost 3 bases and J 8 bases, leaving 8 bases between the germline ends. CDR3 in amino acids: CASSIGGDSPLHF. CDR3 nucleotides: TGTGCCAGTAGTATCGGTGGGGATTCACCCCTCCACTTT.

Of note for this clonotype: A read error is possible here, since a much larger clone lies one base away. The gene calls are TRBV4-1 and TRBJ1-5; D call uncertain. The CDR3 loop spans 15 amino acids. CDR1 MGHRA and CDR2 YSYEKL come from the germline V gene. With 4 bases removed from V and 9 bases from J, the gap between germline ends came to 19 bases. This chain's CDR3 is CASSPDPGLRWPQHF. CDR3 coding DNA: TGCGCCAGCAGCCCAGATCCCGGGCTGAGGTGGCCCCAGCATTTT.

This clonotype occurred many times. The rearrangement joins TRBV20-1 to TRBJ2-4; D may be TRBD2 (6 bases). The CDR3 is 14 residues long. The germline V and J ends were trimmed by 0 bases and 6 bases, with 12 bases remaining between them. Germline-derived CDR1 and CDR2 are DFQATT and SNEGSKA (reference sequence). The CDR3 sequence is CSARDSGVLNIQYF. For the CDR3, the DNA is TGCAGTGCTAGAGATTCGGGGGTACTAAACATTCAGTACTTC.

This clonotype was seen more than once but under ten times. The V call is TRBV7-8, the J call TRBJ2-5; 7 nucleotides line up with TRBD1. The CDR3 totals 15 residues. With 4 bases clipped from V and 4 bases from J, the junction kept 9 bases outside the gene matches. Germline loops: CDR1 SGHVS, CDR2 FQNEAQ. CDR3 protein: CASSYAKGARETQYF. The DNA for the CDR3 is TGTGCCAGCAGCTACGCCAAGGGGGCGCGAGAGACCCAGTACTTC.

The J gene is TRBJ1-6, the V gene TRBV7-9; D remains ambiguous. The V gene lost 5 bases and the J gene lost 4 bases, with 12 bases spanning the gap. CDR1 and CDR2 (germline): SEHNR, FQNEAQ (reference sequence). This CDR3 contains 15 residues. In nucleotides, the CDR3 is TGTGCCAGCAGCAGTACCACAGATTATAATTCACCCCTCCACTTT. This gives the protein CASSSTTDYNSPLHF.

The table lists this clonotype with a few counts. The V and J genes are TRBV28 and TRBJ2-2; the D call may be TRBD1 or TRBD2 (5 bases each). CDR1 is MDHEN, CDR2 SYDVKM, per germline. There are 15 residues in the CDR3. V was clipped by 3 bases and J by 6 bases, with 14 bases between them. The CDR3 loop is CASSLGVKGPGELFF. DNA for the CDR3: TGTGCCAGCAGTTTGGGGGTGAAAGGACCCGGGGAGCTGTTTTTT.

This clonotype was detected a few times. The chain combines TRBV7-8 with TRBJ2-2; TRBD1 or TRBD2 may be the D gene (6 bases each). Trimming removed 5 bases from V and 6 bases from J, with 22 bases in between. The CDR3 covers 17 residues. CDR1 and CDR2 (germline): SGHVS, FQNEAQ. CDR3 sequence: CASSTPLGGGFSGELFF. The CDR3 DNA is TGTGCCAGCAGCACCCCGCTGGGGGGCGGTTTCTCCGGGGAGCTGTTTTTT.

This clonotype was seen repeatedly, ten times or more. The genes are TRBV7-9 and TRBJ1-1; D is ambiguous. With 0 bases removed from V and 2 bases from J, the gap between germline ends came to 10 bases. Germline V gene data show CDR1 as SEHNR and CDR2 as FQNEAQ (reference sequence). The CDR3 sequence is 15 residues long. The CDR3 region has the DNA TGTGCCAGCAGCTTAGCGCTCACAACCAACACTGAAGCTTTCTTT. Translation gives CASSLALTTNTEAFF.

About this clonotype itself: The junction departs from germline at one end; a sequencing error may be responsible. V and J are TRBV7-6 and TRBJ2-7; D not certain. The CDR3 spans 13 residues. Germline-derived CDR1 and CDR2 are SGHVS and FNYEAQ. The CDR3 DNA sequence: TGTGCCGGCAGCTTAGAGTATGCGGCCGAGCAGTACTTC. Its translation: CAGSLEYAAEQYF.

Of note for this clonotype: The junction and the germline gene differ at one end; a read error may be behind it. The chain has TRBV12-3 or TRBV12-4 and TRBJ1-1; tentative D call: TRBD1 (6 bases). The CDR3 is 13 amino acids. This CDR3 reads CTSSLGRGTEAFF. For the CDR3, the DNA is TGTACCAGCAGTTTAGGCAGGGGCACTGAAGCTTTCTTT.

The table lists this clonotype with many counts. The chain carries TRBV25-1 and TRBJ1-4; D unclear. The CDR3 totals 15 residues. Germline V CDR1 and CDR2: MGHDK, SYGVNS. V was clipped by 3 bases and J by 2 bases, with 10 bases between them. The CDR3 nucleotides are TGTGCCAGCAGTGATCCGACATATACTAATGAAAAACTGTTTTTT. It codes for CASSDPTYTNEKLFF.

This clonotype was detected ten times or more. The rearrangement joins TRBV6-5 to TRBJ1-1; a weak D match, TRBD1 (6 bases). Looked up from germline, CDR1 is MNHEY and CDR2 is SVGAGI. The CDR3 consists of 13 residues. Trimming stripped 6 bases from V and 1 base from J, with 9 bases between. In DNA form, the CDR3 reads TGTGCCAGCAGCTGGGGACAGAACACTGAAGCTTTCTTT. Protein sequence: CASSWGQNTEAFF.

This clonotype was found many times. The CDR3 DNA reads as TGTGCCAGCAGCCAAAATGCTGGGTTTGTAGAGCAGTACTTC. Protein sequence: CASSQNAGFVEQYF. The rearrangement links TRBV4-2 to TRBJ2-7; D unclear. Germline CDR1 reads LGHNA; CDR2 reads YNFKEQ. Between the trimmed V and J ends, which lost 2 bases and 7 bases, there was a span of 15 bases. CDR3 length equals 14 residues.

This clonotype came up many times. The chain employs TRBV6-5 and TRBJ2-3; D might be TRBD1 or TRBD2, each matching 5 bases. Germline V lookup: CDR1 MNHEY, CDR2 SVGAGI. Trimming cost V 0 bases and J 2 bases, with 12 bases left between them. The CDR3 length is 16 residues. This chain's CDR3 is CASSYSRGVLTDTQYF. CDR3 coding DNA: TGTGCCAGCAGTTACTCGAGGGGAGTACTCACAGATACGCAGTATTTT.